The subject of this entry is one T cell receptor (beta chain). The antigen remains undetermined. Extracted RNA was reverse transcribed, and the resulting cDNA served as sequencing template. Sequencing was performed with immunoSEQ multiplex PCR; in TCRdb, only in-frame clones are kept and a portion is missing. The sample lists 150,000 to 200,000 clones, around 57% seen once, with 4% to 5.5% in the top ten. The data were obtained in a study of CD8+ T cells in alopecia areata. Study results and caveats: The study also sequences resident alphabeta T cells of normal skin in scalp samples. Mice showed clearer TCR sharing than patients did, a gap that was possibly HLA-related.

This clonotype was sampled from a human donor in good health. Sequenced sample: CD4+ T cells sorted from blood.

The CDR3 DNA sequence: TGTGCCAGCAGCCCGACGGCAGGGCCGGGAAGAGGCTACACCTTC. This sequence encodes CASSPTAGPGRGYTF. The chain links TRBV7-8 to TRBJ1-2; perhaps TRBD1 as D (5 bases). Trimming took off 5 bases at V and 8 bases at J, with 21 bases between the two ends. Looked up from germline, CDR1 is SGHVS and CDR2 is FQNEAQ. This CDR3 comprises 15 residues.